The 8 T cell receptor beta chains given below trace back to one sample, sequenced in a study of cytomegalovirus exposure and HLA in healthy donors (dated by TCRdb to 2016 to 2017). Libraries were made using the immunoSEQ multiplex PCR assay. For the multiplex PCR, a mixture combining 60 forward primers for TCR Vbeta segments and 13 reverse primers for TCR Jbeta segments was used. TCRdb took over this immuneACCESS table, retaining in-frame rearrangements with V and J assigned. Such tables are incomplete; in checked studies, under half of the missing clones stem from an unresolved V gene, and the remainder is unexplained. This sample is represented by approximately 200,000 clones; roughly 80% of them were singletons. The ten most abundant clones make up under 0.25% of the sample. The specimen sequenced was PBMCs. These receptors were taken from a girl aged 2-10 years in good health and CMV-seronegative.

The J gene is TRBJ2-7, the V gene TRBV4-1; TRBD1 might be the D (6 bases). Per the germline V gene, CDR1 is MGHRA and CDR2 is YSYEKL. Trimming took off 1 base at V and 1 base at J, with 17 bases between the two ends. CDR3 length equals 17 residues. The CDR3 DNA is TGCGCCAGCAGCCAAGTCCCGACAGGCCTAAGTTCCTACGAGCAGTACTTC. This translates into CASSQVPTGLSSYEQYF.

The chain links TRBV27 to TRBJ1-5; 8 nucleotides agree with TRBD1. The trim removed 2 bases at V and 9 bases at J, leaving 9 bases unmatched. Germline CDR1 reads MNHEY; CDR2 reads SMNVEV (reference sequence). The CDR3 length is 15 residues. CDR3 loop: CASSLASGQAWPQHF. The CDR3 bases are TGTGCCAGCAGTTTAGCTTCGGGACAGGCCTGGCCCCAGCATTTT.

This chain connects TRBV23-1 to TRBJ2-7; possible D gene TRBD2, 6 bases. TRBV23-1 has ORF status, its function being uncertain. This CDR3 spans 13 amino acids. V was pared by 8 bases and J by 5 bases, with 16 bases between. CDR3 amino acids: CASASGESHEQYF. The CDR3 DNA reads as TGCGCCAGCGCCTCGGGGGAGAGCCACGAGCAGTACTTC.

The chain links TRBV29-1 to TRBJ2-1, with 8 bases identical to TRBD2. Per germline, CDR1 SQVTM and CDR2 ANQGSEA. The ends lost 3 bases at V and 9 bases at J; junction bases unmatched: 13. The CDR3 consists of 15 residues. In DNA, the CDR3 is TGCAGCGTTGAGGGGCCGGGACTAGACTTTCGTGAGCAGTTCTTC. Translation gives CSVEGPGLDFREQFF.

J is TRBJ2-5 and V is TRBV27, with D perhaps matching TRBD1 (5 bases). The J call may be faulty, since TRBJ2-7 better matches the DNA end. Germline CDR1 MNHEY, CDR2 SMNVEV (reference sequence). This CDR3 spans 14 amino acids. The CDR3 DNA reads as TGTGCCAGCAGTCCTGGACAAGTCAGGTACGAGCAGTACTTC. Its protein is CASSPGQVRYEQYF.

This clone occurred a few times. An end of the junction does not agree with germline; a read error may underlie this. This chain links TRBV7-9 with TRBJ2-1; 8 positions match TRBD1. Germline V gene sequence: CDR1 SEHNR, CDR2 FQNEAQ (reference sequence). The CDR3 runs 16 residues. The DNA of the CDR3 is TGTTCCAGCAGCCCTCGTTCAGGGGGCGCGACTAGGGAGCAGTTCTTC. Translation: CSSSPRSGGATREQFF.

This clone was recorded a few times. The chain links TRBV12-5 to TRBJ1-1; no clear D. V gave up 3 bases and J gave up 4 bases, with 6 bases separating them. This CDR3 spans 12 amino acids. Germline loops: CDR1 LGHNT, CDR2 FRNRAP. The CDR3 protein is CASGLGSTEAFF. CDR3 nucleotides: TGTGCTAGTGGTTTAGGGAGCACTGAAGCTTTCTTT.

A few counts support this clone. This chain connects TRBV27 to TRBJ2-7, with 9 positions matching TRBD2. J gave up 3 bases and V 5 bases, and 8 bases lay outside the gene matches. Germline V gene sequence: CDR1 MNHEY, CDR2 SMNVEV (reference sequence). The CDR3 has 15 amino acids. For the CDR3, the DNA is TGTGCCAGCAGTGTCGAAGCGGGAGGTTTCTACGAGCAGTACTTC. Encoded protein: CASSVEAGGFYEQYF.